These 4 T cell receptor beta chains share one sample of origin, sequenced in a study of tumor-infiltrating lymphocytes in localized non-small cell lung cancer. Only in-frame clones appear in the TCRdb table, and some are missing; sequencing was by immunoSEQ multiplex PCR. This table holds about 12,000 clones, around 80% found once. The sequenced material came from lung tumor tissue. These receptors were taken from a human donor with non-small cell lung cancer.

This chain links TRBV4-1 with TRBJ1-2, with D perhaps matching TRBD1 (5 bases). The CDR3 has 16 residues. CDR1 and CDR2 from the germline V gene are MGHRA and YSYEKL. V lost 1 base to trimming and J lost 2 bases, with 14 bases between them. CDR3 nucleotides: TGCGCCAGCAGCCAAGCGCCTAGGGGACCGAACTATGGCTACACCTTC. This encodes CASSQAPRGPNYGYTF.

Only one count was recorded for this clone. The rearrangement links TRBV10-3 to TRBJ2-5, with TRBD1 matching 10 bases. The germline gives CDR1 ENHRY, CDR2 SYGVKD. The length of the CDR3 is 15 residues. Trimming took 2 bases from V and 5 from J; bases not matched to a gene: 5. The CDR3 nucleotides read TGTGCCATCAGTGAGGAAGGGACAGGGGTGGAGACCCAGTACTTC. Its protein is CAISEEGTGVETQYF.

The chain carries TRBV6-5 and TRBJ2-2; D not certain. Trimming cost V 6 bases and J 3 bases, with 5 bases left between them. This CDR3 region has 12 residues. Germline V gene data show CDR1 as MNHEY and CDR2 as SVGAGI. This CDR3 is CASSFDTGELFF. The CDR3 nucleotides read TGTGCCAGCAGCTTCGACACCGGGGAGCTGTTTTTT.

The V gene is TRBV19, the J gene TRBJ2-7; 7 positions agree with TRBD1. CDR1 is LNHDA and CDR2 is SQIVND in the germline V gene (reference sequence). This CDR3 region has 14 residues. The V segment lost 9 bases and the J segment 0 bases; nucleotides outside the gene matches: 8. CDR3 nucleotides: TGTGCCAGCCGGACAGGCAGGAGCTCCTACGAGCAGTACTTC. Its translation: CASRTGRSSYEQYF.